This TCR beta chain was recorded in a study of CD8 T cells in ankylosing spondylitis. V shed 9 bases and J shed 1 base, with 12 bases lying between them. The germline gives CDR1 MNHEY, CDR2 SMNVEV (reference sequence). CDR3 length: 13 amino acids. MiXCR was run by TCRdb on the 5' RACE reads, yielding one entry per CDR3 protein. The repertoire consists of 150,000 or so distinct CDR3 sequences, with approximately 10% occurring once and the leading ten covering approximately 16%. Notes on this clonotype: The antigen is undetermined.

Study-wide findings and caveats: Relatively rare in peripheral blood, disease-linked clones were also CD8+.

The receptor comes from a female donor with ankylosing spondylitis or in good health (not recorded which). V is TRBV27 and J is TRBJ2-5; a weak D match, TRBD1 (6 bases). Sequencing was done on a sample of blood, either unsorted or a sorted T cell fraction (not recorded which). The CDR3 reads CASRQALQETQYF. In DNA, the CDR3 is TGTGCCAGTCGACAGGCCCTCCAAGAGACCCAGTACTTC.